This entry features one T cell receptor (beta chain) sequence. Its antigen is unknown. With 60 Vbeta and 13 Jbeta primers, the PCR was carried out. The data were produced by immunoSEQ multiplex PCR, yet TCRdb's version contains in-frame clones alone and is incomplete. This sample carries tens of thousands of clones, roughly 84% of them seen once, and the ten largest clones take under 2.5%. This specimen comes from a study of cytomegalovirus exposure and HLA in healthy donors. The CDR3 totals 13 residues. V was pared by 0 bases and J by 7 bases, with 7 bases between. Germline CDR1 is SGDLS and CDR2 is YYNGEE. Study-wide points: Researchers reported that a few CMV-associated chains were confirmed in vitro as CMV antigen-specific. Presence/absence analyses supposed approximately even sequencing depth among donors. The study flagged some 180 TCR beta chains as cytomegalovirus-associated. A later look showed TCR association rates differing by HLA locus, highest for DRB1 and lowest for HLA-C.

The V gene is TRBV9, the J gene TRBJ2-2; D is undetermined. The TCR sequence derives from a man younger than 35 in good health and CMV-seronegative. The sequenced sample was PBMCs. The CDR3 nucleotides are TGTGCCAGCAGCGTAGGGGCCGACGGGGAGCTGTTTTTT. It encodes CASSVGADGELFF.